One and the same sample provided the 16 T cell receptor beta chains below, sequenced in a study of T cell responses to AZD1222 COVID-19 vaccine. Sequencing used immunoSEQ multiplex PCR; TCRdb keeps in-frame clones, though not all of them. Of about 110,000 clones listed, roughly nine tenths are singletons. The sequencing here drew on peripheral blood, taken 28 days after the second AZD1222 dose. These receptors were collected from an adult who received the AZD1222 COVID-19 vaccine.

The genes are TRBV2 and TRBJ2-1, with 12 bases identical to TRBD2. Germline lookup yields CDR1 SNHLY and CDR2 FYNNEI. V was clipped by 8 bases and J by 9 bases; unmatched bases: 23. The CDR3 sequence is 19 residues long. The CDR3 DNA follows: TGTGCCAGCCGTCCCAATTCGCGGCTAGCGGGAGGGCAGCGGAGTGAGCAGTTCTTC. Its translation is CASRPNSRLAGGQRSEQFF. The full variable domain, rest sourced from reference TRBV2 and TRBJ2-1, is EPEVTQTPSHQVTQMGQEVILRCVPISNHLYFYWYRQILGQKVEFLVSFYNNEISEKSEIFDDQFSVERPDGSNFTLKIRSTKLEDSAMYFCASRPNSRLAGGQRSEQFFGPGTRLTVL.

The V call is TRBV29-1, the J call TRBJ1-5; D ambiguous. CDR3 length: 13 residues. Germline values: CDR1 SQVTM, CDR2 ANQGSEA. V gave up 3 bases and J gave up 5 bases, with 11 bases separating them. CDR3 amino acids: CSVESSSDQPQHF. Written as DNA, the CDR3 is TGCAGCGTTGAGAGCAGTTCAGATCAGCCCCAGCATTTT.

The genes are TRBV28 and TRBJ2-1; 9 nucleotides line up with TRBD2. The V gene's germline CDR1 is MDHEN and CDR2 SYDVKM. The V and J ends lost 5 bases and 4 bases, in that order; junction bases with no gene match: 6. This CDR3 is 15 amino acids long. CDR3 coding DNA: TGTGCCAGCAGTCCTCTAGCGGGATTATACAATGAGCAGTTCTTC. The encoded protein is CASSPLAGLYNEQFF. The variable domain in full, with the rest retrieved from reference TRBV28 and TRBJ2-1, is DVKVTQSSRYLVKRTGEKVFLECVQDMDHENMFWYRQDPGLGLRLIYFSYDVKMKEKGDIPEGYSVSREKKERFSLILESASTNQTSMYLCASSPLAGLYNEQFFGPGTRLTVL.

This chain links TRBV7-3 with TRBJ2-2; 10 nucleotides line up with TRBD1. Trimming cost V 6 bases and J 5 bases; bases outside gene matches: 6. This CDR3 has 15 residues. Germline V gene sequence: CDR1 SGHTA, CDR2 FQGTGA. The CDR3 DNA sequence: TGTGCCAGCAGACGGACAGGGGGAAGTACCGGGGAGCTGTTTTTT. Amino acids: CASRRTGGSTGELFF. Combining the CDR3 with reference TRBV7-3 and TRBJ2-2 gives the whole variable domain GAGVSQTPSNKVTEKGKYVELRCDPISGHTALYWYRQSLGQGPEFLIYFQGTGAADDSGLPNDRFFAVRPEGSVSTLKIQRTERGDSAVYLCASRRTGGSTGELFFGEGSRLTVL.

J is TRBJ2-2 and V is TRBV29-1; 13 positions agree with TRBD2. The junction had 3 bases not matched to a gene; V was cut back by 4 bases and J by 7 bases. The germline V gene encodes CDR1 SQVTM and CDR2 ANQGSEA. The CDR3 contains 14 residues. CDR3 in DNA: TGCAGCGTTGCCGGGACTAGCGGGATCGGGGAGCTGTTTTTT. It encodes CSVAGTSGIGELFF.

V usage is TRBV19 and J usage is TRBJ1-2; tentative D call: TRBD1 (6 bases). V shed 3 bases and J shed 6 bases, with 26 bases lying between them. Germline CDR1 is LNHDA and CDR2 is SQIVND (reference sequence). This CDR3 has 18 residues. Here the CDR3 DNA reads TGTGCCAGTAGTATTACCCCCCGGACAGCCCGCTTAACTCATGGCTACACCTTC. Translating it yields CASSITPRTARLTHGYTF.

This clone has more than one count but fewer than ten. The chain couples TRBV29-1 to TRBJ1-1; 8 bases fit TRBD1. The CDR3 extends over 17 amino acids. V dropped 3 bases and J dropped 0; count of bases not matched to a gene: 12. Germline lookup yields CDR1 SQVTM and CDR2 ANQGSEA. CDR3: CSVEKRQGPTLNTEAFF. CDR3 DNA sequence: TGCAGCGTTGAGAAACGACAGGGGCCGACCTTGAACACTGAAGCTTTCTTT.

This rearrangement joins TRBV5-1 to TRBJ2-3; TRBD2 aligns across 7 bases. CDR3 length: 15 residues. V gave up 0 bases and J gave up 4 bases; unmatched junction bases: 5. The germline gives CDR1 SGHRS, CDR2 YFSETQ. CDR3 DNA sequence: TGCGCCAGCAGCTTGGTAGGACTAGACCCAGATACGCAGTATTTT. This encodes CASSLVGLDPDTQYF.

The rearrangement uses TRBV28 and TRBJ2-7; 8 bases are shared with TRBD2. V was clipped by 4 bases and J by 0 bases; unmatched bases: 2. Germline CDR1 reads MDHEN; CDR2 reads SYDVKM. This CDR3 contains 14 residues. CDR3 coding DNA: TGTGCCAGCAGTTCACTAGCGGACTCCTACGAGCAGTACTTC. Translating it yields CASSSLADSYEQYF.

The DNA of the CDR3 is TGTGCCAGTAGTATATCAGGTAGTCAGCCCCAGCATTTT. Translation gives CASSISGSQPQHF. V is TRBV19 and J is TRBJ1-5; no definite D call. CDR3 length: 13 residues. V lost 2 bases, J lost 6 bases, and 8 bases lay in between. Germline V CDR1 and CDR2: LNHDA, SQIVND (reference sequence).

The chain employs TRBV5-1 and TRBJ2-4; 7 bases fit TRBD1. J gave up 6 bases and V 1 base, and 4 bases lay outside the gene matches. Looked up from germline, CDR1 is SGHRS and CDR2 is YFSETQ. The CDR3 is 14 residues long. The CDR3 DNA is TGCGCCAGCAGCTTGTCCGCAGGGGGAAACATTCAGTACTTC. Translation: CASSLSAGGNIQYF. Full variable domain (missing parts from reference TRBV5-1 and TRBJ2-4): KAGVTQTPRYLIKTRGQQVTLSCSPISGHRSVSWYQQTPGQGLQFLFEYFSETQRNKGNFPGRFSGRQFSNSRSEMNVSTLELGDSALYLCASSLSAGGNIQYFGAGTRLSVL.

This chain uses TRBV6-2 or TRBV6-3 with TRBJ2-7, with 11 bases aligning to TRBD2. CDR1 and CDR2 (germline): MNHEY, SVGEGT. This CDR3 is built from 15 residues. The V segment lost 3 bases and the J segment 2 bases; nucleotides outside the gene matches: 3. In DNA form, the CDR3 reads TGTGCCAGCAGTTATGGGACTAGCGGACCCTACGAGCAGTACTTC. Residues: CASSYGTSGPYEQYF.

This chain uses TRBV6-5 with TRBJ1-3; 7 bases line up with TRBD1. Germline CDR1 is MNHEY and CDR2 is SVGAGI. The CDR3 covers 15 residues. The V segment lost 0 bases and the J segment 4 bases; nucleotides outside the gene matches: 3. For the CDR3, the DNA is TGTGCCAGCAGTTACTCGCGAGGGGGCGGAAACACCATATATTTT. This encodes CASSYSRGGGNTIYF.

This sequence joins TRBV11-2 and TRBJ2-1; 7 nucleotides line up with TRBD2. Losses at the gene ends were 1 base for V and 7 bases for J; bases not matched to a gene: 4. CDR3 length equals 14 residues. In germline, CDR1 is SGHAT, CDR2 FQNNGV. CDR3 sequence: CASSLGLAENEQFF. The DNA for the CDR3 is TGTGCCAGCAGCTTAGGACTAGCCGAAAATGAGCAGTTCTTC.

V usage is TRBV6-2 or TRBV6-3 and J usage is TRBJ2-2; 9 nucleotides agree with TRBD2. J was trimmed by 5 bases and V by 5 bases; bases with no gene match: 9. Germline CDR1 reads MNHEY; CDR2 reads SVGEGT. The length of the CDR3 is 16 residues. CDR3: CASSIQRLAETGELFF. CDR3 DNA: TGTGCCAGCAGTATACAAAGACTAGCGGAGACCGGGGAGCTGTTTTTT.

The chain recombines TRBV7-9 with TRBJ2-5; tentatively, D is TRBD2 (6 bases). The CDR3 is made up of 15 amino acids. V lost 4 bases and J 2 bases, leaving 14 bases between the germline ends. Germline V lookup: CDR1 SEHNR, CDR2 FQNEAQ (reference sequence). CDR3 nucleotides: TGTGCCAGCAGCTACGCTGGGCGGGAACAAGAGACCCAGTACTTC. Translating gives CASSYAGREQETQYF.